This TCR beta chain was sequenced in a study of PD-1 blockade in classical Hodgkin lymphoma. A remark on this clone: The antigen is unknown.

Measured with immunoSEQ multiplex PCR; TCRdb has only the in-frame clones, and not every one. The sample records roughly 20,000 clones, 86% being singletons. Study-wide results and limits: A significant rise in TCR diversity by C4D1 was seen for CD4+ but not CD8+ cells. Factors driving the repertoire differences, possibly disease activity or prior therapy, remain undefined. Patients who responded completely had about the same baseline diversity as newly diagnosed patients.

Every single patient, without exception, relapsed after autologous stem cell transplantation, and brentuximab vedotin exposure varied. V was cut by 6 bases and J by 0 bases, with 8 bases left in between. The CDR3 covers 13 residues. Germline V gene data show CDR1 as MNHEY and CDR2 as SVGAGI. Sample: peripheral blood mononuclear cells (PBMCs), taken before the second cycle of nivolumab. The clonotype comes from a human donor with classical Hodgkin lymphoma. The V and J genes are TRBV6-5 and TRBJ2-5; a possible D gene is TRBD1 (6 bases). For the CDR3, the DNA is TGTGCCAGCAGAAGGACAGACCAAGAGACCCAGTACTTC. It translates to CASRRTDQETQYF.